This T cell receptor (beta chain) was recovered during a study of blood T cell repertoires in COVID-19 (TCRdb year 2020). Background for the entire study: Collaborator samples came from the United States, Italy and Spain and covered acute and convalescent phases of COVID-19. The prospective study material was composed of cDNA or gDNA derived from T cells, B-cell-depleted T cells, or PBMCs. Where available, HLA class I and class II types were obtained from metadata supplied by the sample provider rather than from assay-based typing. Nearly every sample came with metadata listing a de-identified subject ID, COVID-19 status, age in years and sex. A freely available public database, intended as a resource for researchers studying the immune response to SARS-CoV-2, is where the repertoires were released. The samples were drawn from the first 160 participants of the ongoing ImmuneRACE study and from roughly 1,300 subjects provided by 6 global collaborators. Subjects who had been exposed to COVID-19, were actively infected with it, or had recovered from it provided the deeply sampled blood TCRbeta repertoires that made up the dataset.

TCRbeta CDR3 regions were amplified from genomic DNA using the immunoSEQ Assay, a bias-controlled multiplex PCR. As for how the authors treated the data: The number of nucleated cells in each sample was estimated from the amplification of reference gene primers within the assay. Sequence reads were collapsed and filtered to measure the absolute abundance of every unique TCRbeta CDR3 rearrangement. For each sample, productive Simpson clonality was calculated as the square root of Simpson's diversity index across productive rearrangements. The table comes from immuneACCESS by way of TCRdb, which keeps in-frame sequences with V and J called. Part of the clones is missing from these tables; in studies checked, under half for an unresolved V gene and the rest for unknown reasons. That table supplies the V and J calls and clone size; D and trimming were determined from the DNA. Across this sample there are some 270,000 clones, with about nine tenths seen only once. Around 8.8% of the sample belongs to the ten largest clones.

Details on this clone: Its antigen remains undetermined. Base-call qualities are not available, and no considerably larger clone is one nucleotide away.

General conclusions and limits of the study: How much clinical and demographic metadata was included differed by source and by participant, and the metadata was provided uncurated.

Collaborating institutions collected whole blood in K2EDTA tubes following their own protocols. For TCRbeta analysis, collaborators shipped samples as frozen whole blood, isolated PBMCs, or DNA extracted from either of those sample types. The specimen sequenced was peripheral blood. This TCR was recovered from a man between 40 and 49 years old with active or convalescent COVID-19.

CDR3 region: CATRGTGENTEAFF. The nucleotides are TGTGCCACCAGGGGGACAGGGGAAAACACTGAAGCTTTCTTT. Recombination joined TRBV24-1 with TRBJ1-1; 10 bases in between match TRBD1. Germline trimming: 7 bases from V, 2 bases from J; junction bases outside gene matches: 3. Per the germline V gene, KGHDR is the CDR1 and SFDVKD is the CDR2. CDR3 length: 14 amino acids, cysteine to phenylalanine. Kept here is only the CDR3 DNA, which spans 42 bases and is read in frame from base 1.